Below, 21 T cell receptor beta chains from the same sample are listed, as sequenced in a study of lymphopenia after photon versus proton radiotherapy. Sequenced by immunoSEQ multiplex PCR; TCRdb stores in-frame clones only, minus some. Among 75,000 or so clones listed, around four fifths were seen once. The sample was peripheral blood, taken from a patient treated with proton-based radiotherapy. Every receptor here comes from a man aged 55 to 70 with pancreatic cancer.

This clone was seen only once. This rearrangement joins TRBV4-2 to TRBJ2-7; 7 bases are shared with TRBD2. The germline V gene has CDR1 LGHNA and CDR2 YNFKEQ. Trimming took 1 base from V and 3 from J; bases not matched to a gene: 6. This CDR3 region has 15 residues. The CDR3 DNA sequence: TGTGCCAGCAGCCAAGTCGGAACTAGCGACTACGAGCAGTACTTC. Translation: CASSQVGTSDYEQYF.

The chain has TRBV11-2 and TRBJ2-7, with D possibly matching TRBD2 (6 bases). Germline V gene sequence: CDR1 SGHAT, CDR2 FQNNGV. Trimming took 3 bases from V and 7 from J, leaving 13 bases between them. The CDR3 is 13 residues long. The CDR3 is CASSLGGSSEQYF. The CDR3 region has the DNA TGTGCCAGCAGCTTGGGGGGATCAAGTGAGCAGTACTTC.

The rearrangement joins TRBV7-9 to TRBJ2-7; no firm D call. Germline lookup yields CDR1 SEHNR and CDR2 FQNEAQ (reference sequence). Trimming stripped 8 bases from V and 2 bases from J, with 19 bases between. This CDR3 is built from 15 residues. CDR3 sequence: CASGGGRASTYEQYF. The CDR3 region has the DNA TGTGCCAGCGGTGGTGGGCGAGCGTCCACCTACGAGCAGTACTTC.

The chain has TRBV2 and TRBJ2-3; TRBD1 or TRBD2 may be the D gene (5 bases each). Per germline, CDR1 SNHLY and CDR2 FYNNEI. Trimming pared 1 base from V and 4 bases from J, leaving 6 bases between. This CDR3 spans 13 amino acids. CDR3 protein: CASSEGGADTQYF. DNA of the CDR3: TGTGCCAGCAGTGAAGGAGGGGCAGATACGCAGTATTTT. Using reference TRBV2 and TRBJ2-3 for the parts outside the CDR3, the full variable domain is EPEVTQTPSHQVTQMGQEVILRCVPISNHLYFYWYRQILGQKVEFLVSFYNNEISEKSEIFDDQFSVERPDGSNFTLKIRSTKLEDSAMYFCASSEGGADTQYFGPGTRLTVL.

The chain combines TRBV4-1 with TRBJ1-1; 9 nucleotides match TRBD1. V lost 4 bases and J lost 4; bases outside the gene matches: 1. This CDR3 has 13 amino acids. Germline CDR1 reads MGHRA; CDR2 reads YSYEKL. CDR3 sequence: CASSRQGGTEAFF. DNA for the CDR3: TGCGCCAGCAGCCGACAGGGGGGCACTGAAGCTTTCTTT.

The CDR3 DNA follows: TGTGCCAGCAGTTTAGGGGGGCGTTCCGTCCCAAGCTACAATGAGCAGTTCTTC. This encodes CASSLGGRSVPSYNEQFF. J is TRBJ2-1 and V is TRBV28; D possibly uses TRBD1 or TRBD2 (6 bases each). CDR1 is MDHEN and CDR2 is SYDVKM in the germline V gene. The CDR3 loop spans 18 amino acids. V gave up 2 bases and J gave up 3 bases, with 20 bases separating them.

The sample holds one count of this clone. J is TRBJ1-1 and V is TRBV18; D not certain. From germline, CDR1 is KGHSH and CDR2 LQKENI. Trimming stripped 3 bases from V and 0 bases from J, with 11 bases between. The CDR3 consists of 15 residues. In DNA, the CDR3 is TGTGCCAGCTCACCCCGGGCTAGAATGAACACTGAAGCTTTCTTT. Amino acids: CASSPRARMNTEAFF.

The rearrangement links TRBV18 to TRBJ2-3; no clear D gene. CDR3 size: 14 residues. Trimming pared 2 bases from V and 0 bases from J, leaving 6 bases between. From germline, CDR1 is KGHSH and CDR2 LQKENI. The CDR3 coding sequence is TGTGCCAGCTCACCAGTGGAAAGCACAGATACGCAGTATTTT. Translating gives CASSPVESTDTQYF.

The chain uses TRBV15 and TRBJ2-7; D gene uncertain. Trimming took off 0 bases at V and 6 bases at J, with 12 bases between the two ends. CDR1 and CDR2 (germline): LNHNV, YYDKDF (reference sequence). This CDR3 has 14 amino acids. The CDR3: CATSRDRHDREQYF. CDR3 in DNA: TGTGCCACCAGCAGAGATCGCCACGACCGCGAGCAGTACTTC.

This clone occurred once. The V gene is TRBV28, the J gene TRBJ1-2; no clear D. Germline CDR1 MDHEN, CDR2 SYDVKM. This CDR3 region has 12 residues. The V end lost 4 bases, the J end lost 3 bases, and 6 bases lay between the germline ends. The CDR3 DNA reads as TGTGCCAGCAGTTACGGATACTATGGCTACACCTTC. Protein: CASSYGYYGYTF.

The CDR3 sequence is CASSIAGTQKETQYF. CDR3 nucleotide sequence: TGTGCCAGCAGTATTGCAGGGACACAAAAAGAGACCCAGTACTTC. The chain is built from TRBV27 and TRBJ2-5; TRBD1 might be the D (6 bases). Germline V gene sequence: CDR1 MNHEY, CDR2 SMNVEV (reference sequence). V was shortened by 5 bases and J by 3 bases, with 16 bases between the two germline ends. The CDR3 has 15 residues.

The genes are TRBV18 and TRBJ1-1; the match to TRBD1 covers 9 bases. The CDR3 sequence is 15 residues long. V shed 4 bases, J shed 1 base, and the junction held 4 bases outside the gene matches. Germline values: CDR1 KGHSH, CDR2 LQKENI. The CDR3 protein is CASSLGTGRNTEAFF. CDR3 coding DNA: TGTGCCAGCTCACTTGGGACAGGGAGGAACACTGAAGCTTTCTTT.

This clone was seen only a few times. The chain uses TRBV11-2 and TRBJ1-2; D unclear. CDR3 length: 16 amino acids. Germline-derived CDR1 and CDR2 are SGHAT and FQNNGV. V dropped 2 bases and J dropped 4 bases, with 17 bases sitting between them. CDR3 loop: CASSLLVKGLGYGYTF. The CDR3 DNA reads as TGTGCCAGCAGCTTATTAGTGAAGGGCCTCGGCTATGGCTACACCTTC. The full variable domain, completed using reference TRBV11-2 and TRBJ1-2, is EAGVAQSPRYKIIEKRQSVAFWCNPISGHATLYWYQQILGQGPKLLIQFQNNGVVDDSQLPKDRFSAERLKGVDSTLKIQPAKLEDSAVYLCASSLLVKGLGYGYTFGSGTRLTVV.

CDR3 protein: CASSTDRGIQFGEQFF. DNA for the CDR3: TGCGCCAGCAGCACCGACAGGGGTATTCAATTCGGTGAGCAGTTCTTC. The chain couples TRBV5-1 to TRBJ2-1; 8 bases are a match to TRBD1. Germline loops: CDR1 SGHRS, CDR2 YFSETQ. V dropped 4 bases and J dropped 9; count of bases not matched to a gene: 15. The CDR3 extends over 16 amino acids.

V and J are TRBV19 and TRBJ2-4; possibly TRBD1 or TRBD2 for D (7 bases each). Germline V lookup: CDR1 LNHDA, CDR2 SQIVND (reference sequence). Trimming removed 9 bases from V and 2 bases from J, with 17 bases in between. The CDR3 is 15 amino acids. CDR3 nucleotides: TGTGCCAGCACTTCCAGGGGGGGCCCCAAAAACATTCAGTACTTC. It encodes CASTSRGGPKNIQYF.

The chain is built from TRBV5-1 and TRBJ2-2; possible D gene TRBD1, 6 bases. Trimming took off 4 bases at V and 2 bases at J, with 12 bases between the two ends. Per the germline V gene, CDR1 is SGHRS and CDR2 is YFSETQ. The CDR3 runs 15 residues. DNA for the CDR3: TGCGCCAGCAGCCCCCAGACAGGTAACACCGGGGAGCTGTTTTTT. It encodes CASSPQTGNTGELFF.

The chain employs TRBV6-1 and TRBJ2-7; D not certain. Trimming stripped 8 bases from V and 3 bases from J, with 11 bases between. Germline lookup yields CDR1 MNHNS and CDR2 SASEGT. CDR3 length: 12 amino acids. The CDR3 bases are TGTGCCAGCCTGTTGATGGGCTACGAGCAGTACTTC. Amino acids: CASLLMGYEQYF.

The rearrangement uses TRBV25-1 and TRBJ2-1; 8 nucleotides match TRBD2. The trim removed 3 bases at V and 11 bases at J, leaving 9 bases unmatched. Germline V gene lookup returns CDR1 MGHDK and CDR2 SYGVNS. The CDR3 spans 14 residues. The CDR3 sequence is CASSEAGGSIKQFF. CDR3 coding DNA: TGTGCCAGCAGTGAGGCGGGAGGATCTATTAAGCAGTTCTTC.

The genes are TRBV7-8 and TRBJ1-2, with a tentative D call TRBD1 (6 bases). CDR1 is SGHVS and CDR2 is FQNEAQ in the germline V gene. The length of the CDR3 is 16 residues. V gave up 5 bases and J gave up 5 bases, with 21 bases separating them. This CDR3 reads CASSRGRSTGYYGYTF. CDR3 nucleotides: TGTGCCAGCAGCCGGGGACGATCGACAGGTTATTATGGCTACACCTTC.

V usage is TRBV19 and J usage is TRBJ1-2, with TRBD1 matching 9 bases. The CDR3 length is 12 residues. Germline V CDR1 and CDR2: LNHDA, SQIVND (reference sequence). Trimming at V came to 6 bases and at J to 8 bases, leaving 4 bases not matched to a gene. The CDR3 region has the DNA TGTGCCAGTAGGACAGGGGGTTTGGGCTACACCTTC. Its translation: CASRTGGLGYTF.

The chain couples TRBV29-1 to TRBJ1-5; D possibly corresponds to TRBD1 (5 bases). The CDR3 has 13 amino acids. With 4 bases removed from V and 7 bases from J, the gap between germline ends came to 14 bases. Germline lookup yields CDR1 SQVTM and CDR2 ANQGSEA. For the CDR3, the DNA is TGCAGCGTTGTACCCGGACACGGCCAGCCCCAGCATTTT. Translated, it gives CSVVPGHGQPQHF.